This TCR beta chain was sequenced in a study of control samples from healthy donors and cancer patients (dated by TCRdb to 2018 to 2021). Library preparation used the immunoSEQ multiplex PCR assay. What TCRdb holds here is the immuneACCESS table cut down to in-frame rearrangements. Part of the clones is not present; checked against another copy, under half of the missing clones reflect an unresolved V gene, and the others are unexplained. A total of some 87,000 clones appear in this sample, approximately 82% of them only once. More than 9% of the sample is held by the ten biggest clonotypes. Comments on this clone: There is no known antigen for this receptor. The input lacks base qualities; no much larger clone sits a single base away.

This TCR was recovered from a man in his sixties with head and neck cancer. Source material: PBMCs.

DNA sequence: TGTGCCAGCAGTTACTCGAGTCTGGACTCCTACGAGCAGTACTTC. This translates into CASSYSSLDSYEQYF. In this chain, TRBV6-5 is recombined with TRBJ2-7; a confident D gene designation cannot be given. From its cysteine to its phenylalanine, the CDR3 spans 15 amino acids. Just CDR3 DNA is preserved here, 45 bases in frame from base 1. CDR1 and CDR2, per the germline V gene, are MNHEY and SVGAGI. V sheds 0 bases and J sheds 0 bases, leaving 9 bases between their ends.